These 26 T cell receptor beta chains came from one sample sequenced in a study of technical replicates of blood from a few donors. TCRdb's copy holds only in-frame clones and misses some; the assay was immunoSEQ multiplex PCR. The table lists under 95,000 clones, over 90% of them singletons. Source material: T cells isolated from PBMCs. These receptors originate from a human donor in good health.

The chain links TRBV2 to TRBJ1-4, with D maybe TRBD1 (5 bases). Germline V lookup: CDR1 SNHLY, CDR2 FYNNEI. The V gene lost 6 bases and the J gene lost 3 bases, with 8 bases spanning the gap. This CDR3 is built from 13 residues. DNA for the CDR3: TGTGCCAGCAGAAAGGGGCCTAATGAAAAACTGTTTTTT. Encoded protein: CASRKGPNEKLFF.

The CDR3 bases are TGCGCCAGCAGCTTAAAACAGGGAGCTAATTCACCCCTCCACTTT. As protein: CASSLKQGANSPLHF. This chain links TRBV5-1 with TRBJ1-6; TRBD1 might be the D (6 bases). From germline, CDR1 is SGHRS and CDR2 YFSETQ. V gave up 2 bases and J gave up 6 bases, with 12 bases separating them. This CDR3 is built from 15 residues. The entire variable domain, with the rest obtained from reference TRBV5-1 and TRBJ1-6, is as follows: KAGVTQTPRYLIKTRGQQVTLSCSPISGHRSVSWYQQTPGQGLQFLFEYFSETQRNKGNFPGRFSGRQFSNSRSEMNVSTLELGDSALYLCASSLKQGANSPLHFGNGTRLTVT.

The chain is built from TRBV18 and TRBJ1-1; possible D gene TRBD1, 6 bases. The CDR3 is 14 amino acids. V was cut by 0 bases and J by 10 bases, with 15 bases left in between. Germline V gives CDR1 KGHSH, CDR2 LQKENI. CDR3 sequence: CASSPPSQKGGAFF. The CDR3 nucleotides read TGTGCCAGCTCACCACCGAGCCAGAAAGGGGGAGCTTTCTTT.

V gene TRBV2 combines with J gene TRBJ2-1; D might be TRBD2 (5 bases). CDR1 and CDR2 (germline): SNHLY, FYNNEI. The length of the CDR3 is 17 residues. V lost 6 bases and J 3 bases, leaving 21 bases between the germline ends. For the CDR3, the DNA is TGTGCCAGCAGAGATCTCGGCGGAAGCGGATTCTACAATGAGCAGTTCTTC. It codes for CASRDLGGSGFYNEQFF.

This clone was seen only once. The chain carries TRBV7-9 and TRBJ2-1; no definite D call. Germline V gene data show CDR1 as SEHNR and CDR2 as FQNEAQ (reference sequence). V dropped 3 bases and J dropped 13 bases, with 10 bases sitting between them. This CDR3 is 11 amino acids long. The CDR3 reads CASSFSDLQFF. CDR3 DNA sequence: TGTGCCAGCAGCTTTAGTGATCTTCAGTTCTTC.

V usage is TRBV6-5 and J usage is TRBJ1-6; D call uncertain. This CDR3 has 15 residues. V dropped 2 bases and J dropped 7 bases, with 12 bases sitting between them. In germline, CDR1 is MNHEY, CDR2 SVGAGI. CDR3 sequence reads: CASSYLSLGNSPLHF. The CDR3 DNA is TGTGCCAGCAGTTACCTTTCTCTCGGGAATTCACCCCTCCACTTT.

V is TRBV5-6 and J is TRBJ1-1, with a possible D match to TRBD1 (5 bases). The V gene's germline CDR1 is SGHDT and CDR2 YYEEEE. V was clipped by 8 bases and J by 6 bases, with 14 bases between them. The CDR3 extends over 12 amino acids. The CDR3, as DNA: TGTGCCAGTCGCGGGACGGTGTCTGAAGCTTTCTTT. Its translation: CASRGTVSEAFF.

This clone was found once. This chain uses TRBV7-8 with TRBJ1-5; tentative D call: TRBD1 (5 bases). Germline V gives CDR1 SGHVS, CDR2 FQNEAQ. V lost 1 base and J lost 7, with 17 bases in between. This CDR3 comprises 16 residues. This CDR3 is CASSLEVLRANQPQHF. DNA for the CDR3: TGTGCCAGCAGCTTAGAGGTCCTCAGGGCTAACCAGCCCCAGCATTTT.

V and J are TRBV5-5 and TRBJ1-1; no definite D call. From germline, CDR1 is SGHKS and CDR2 YYEKEE (reference sequence). Trimming took 4 bases from V and 0 from J, leaving 7 bases between them. The CDR3 contains 13 residues. This chain's CDR3 is CASSQQLNTEAFF. CDR3 DNA sequence: TGTGCCAGCAGCCAACAGTTGAACACTGAAGCTTTCTTT.

The chain uses TRBV5-4 and TRBJ1-2; 7 bases fit TRBD1. Germline V gives CDR1 SGHNT, CDR2 YYREEE (reference sequence). V lost 4 bases to trimming and J lost 0 bases; unmatched junction nucleotides: 6. This CDR3 has 15 amino acids. DNA of the CDR3: TGTGCCAGCAGCCCACGACAGGGATCTAACTATGGCTACACCTTC. Protein: CASSPRQGSNYGYTF. Full variable domain (rest looked up from reference TRBV5-4 and TRBJ1-2): ETGVTQSPTHLIKTRGQQVTLRCSSQSGHNTVSWYQQALGQGPQFIFQYYREEENGRGNFPPRFSGLQFPNYSSELNVNALELDDSALYLCASSPRQGSNYGYTFGSGTRLTVV.

The V call is TRBV18, the J call TRBJ2-7; perhaps TRBD2 as D (6 bases). Trimming took off 1 base at V and 3 bases at J, with 13 bases between the two ends. The germline V gene has CDR1 KGHSH and CDR2 LQKENI. CDR3 length equals 15 residues. The CDR3 sequence: CASSPRGVSFYEQYF. As DNA, the CDR3 is TGTGCCAGCTCACCACGCGGGGTATCGTTCTACGAGCAGTACTTC.

J is TRBJ2-7 and V is TRBV5-1, with a weak D call TRBD1 (5 bases). The V gene lost 0 bases and the J gene lost 5 bases, with 24 bases spanning the gap. Germline CDR1 and CDR2: SGHRS and YFSETQ. The length of the CDR3 is 18 residues. This CDR3 is CASSLEVSFRVARDEQYF. The CDR3 DNA is TGCGCCAGCAGCTTGGAAGTTAGTTTCAGGGTAGCAAGGGACGAGCAGTACTTC.

The rearrangement uses TRBV7-9 and TRBJ1-1; 8 bases are a match to TRBD1. V was pared by 4 bases and J by 4 bases, with 14 bases of the junction left unmatched. Germline CDR1 and CDR2: SEHNR and FQNEAQ (reference sequence). CDR3 length: 17 residues. The CDR3: CASSSIHYRGKSTEAFF. CDR3 in DNA: TGTGCCAGCAGCTCGATACATTACAGGGGGAAGTCCACTGAAGCTTTCTTT.

The J gene is TRBJ1-2, the V gene TRBV6-1; 7 bases are shared with TRBD1. Germline V gene lookup returns CDR1 MNHNS and CDR2 SASEGT. V lost 4 bases, J lost 7 bases, and 9 bases stayed unmatched. This CDR3 spans 14 amino acids. For the CDR3, the DNA is TGTGCCAGCAGTGCCAGGGGGTATAGCGGTGGCTACACCTTC. Translated, it gives CASSARGYSGGYTF.

The CDR3 DNA sequence: TGTGCCTGGAGACCTCCATCAGGGAGGAGCTATGGCTACACCTTC. Protein product: CAWRPPSGRSYGYTF. The gene calls are TRBV30 and TRBJ1-2; D might be TRBD1 (5 bases). The CDR3 runs 15 residues. V was shortened by 3 bases and J by 4 bases, with 18 bases between the two germline ends. CDR1 is GTSNPN, CDR2 SVGIG, per germline (reference sequence).

The chain uses TRBV7-9 and TRBJ2-3; the D gene is possibly TRBD2 (5 bases). The V end was cut by 3 bases, the J end by 2 bases, with 12 bases between. CDR3 size: 15 residues. Germline CDR1 is SEHNR and CDR2 is FQNEAQ (reference sequence). The chain's CDR3 is CASSFVSGSTDTQYF. The CDR3 DNA sequence: TGTGCCAGCAGCTTTGTGTCGGGGTCCACAGATACGCAGTATTTT. The complete variable domain, with remaining parts taken from reference TRBV7-9 and TRBJ2-3, reads DTGVSQNPRHKITKRGQNVTFRCDPISEHNRLYWYRQTLGQGPEFLTYFQNEAQLEKSRLLSDRFSAERPKGSFSTLEIQRTEQGDSAMYLCASSFVSGSTDTQYFGPGTRLTVL.

The CDR3 sequence is CARKQGSSYEQYF. CDR3 DNA: TGTGCCCGAAAACAGGGAAGCTCCTACGAGCAGTACTTC. J is TRBJ2-7 and V is TRBV2; perhaps TRBD1 as D (6 bases). V was shortened by 11 bases and J by 0 bases, with 14 bases between the two germline ends. The CDR3 length is 13 residues. CDR1 and CDR2 from the germline V gene are SNHLY and FYNNEI.

The chain carries TRBV12-5 and TRBJ2-7; 11 bases line up with TRBD2. Germline trimming cut 6 bases from V and 5 bases from J; bases unmatched to any gene: 3. Germline CDR1 LGHNT, CDR2 FRNRAP. The CDR3 covers 13 residues. DNA of the CDR3: TGTGCTAGTGGCACTAGCGGGAGCCACGAGCAGTACTTC. Residues: CASGTSGSHEQYF.

This sequence joins TRBV2 and TRBJ1-5; D gene uncertain. Germline assignment: CDR1 SNHLY and CDR2 FYNNEI. Trimming removed 1 base at V and 6 bases at J, with 10 bases between. This CDR3 has 14 amino acids. CDR3 sequence reads: CASSEGMGIQPQHF. CDR3 nucleotides: TGTGCCAGCAGTGAAGGTATGGGCATTCAGCCCCAGCATTTT.

The chain joins TRBV6-5 to TRBJ2-3; D gene ambiguous. The V and J ends lost 6 bases and 4 bases respectively, with 14 bases between them. Germline V gene sequence: CDR1 MNHEY, CDR2 SVGAGI. This CDR3 comprises 14 residues. The DNA of the CDR3 is TGTGCCAGCAGCCGACTCTCAAACCCAGATACGCAGTATTTT. This translates into CASSRLSNPDTQYF.

The V gene is TRBV5-5, the J gene TRBJ2-5, with 10 bases identical to TRBD2. The CDR3 runs to 19 residues. The germline V gene encodes CDR1 SGHKS and CDR2 YYEKEE (reference sequence). The V and J ends lost 2 bases and 0 bases, in that order; junction bases with no gene match: 13. This CDR3 is CASSFNLKREGSYQETQYF. Here the CDR3 DNA reads TGTGCCAGCAGCTTTAATCTCAAGCGGGAGGGTTCGTACCAAGAGACCCAGTACTTC.

This chain links TRBV7-8 with TRBJ2-1; 7 nucleotides align to TRBD2. Germline lookup yields CDR1 SGHVS and CDR2 FQNEAQ. This CDR3 is built from 13 residues. Trimming at V came to 8 bases and at J to 2 bases, leaving 3 bases not matched to a gene. CDR3 DNA sequence: TGTGCCAGCCACCGGGGGGCCTACAATGAGCAGTTCTTC. It yields the protein CASHRGAYNEQFF.

This chain joins TRBV19 and TRBJ2-3; 7 bases are a match to TRBD2. This CDR3 has 12 amino acids. V gave up 8 bases and J gave up 7 bases; unmatched junction bases: 6. CDR1 LNHDA and CDR2 SQIVND come from the germline V gene (reference sequence). The CDR3 nucleotides read TGTGCCAGTTCGGGGGGACGTAATACGCAGTATTTT. It yields the protein CASSGGRNTQYF.

The CDR3 DNA reads TGCGCCAGCAGCTTGTCTCACACTAGATCCTACGAGCAGTACTTC. Translating gives CASSLSHTRSYEQYF. The chain employs TRBV5-1 and TRBJ2-7, with a weak D call TRBD2 (5 bases). This CDR3 contains 15 residues. In germline, CDR1 is SGHRS, CDR2 YFSETQ. V was trimmed by 1 base and J by 1 base, leaving 12 bases between them.

V and J are TRBV6-6 and TRBJ2-1; D perhaps matches TRBD2 (5 bases). Trimming left V 7 bases short and J 5 bases short, with 12 bases between. Germline CDR1 MNHNY, CDR2 SVGAGI (reference sequence). The CDR3 runs to 13 residues. The CDR3, as DNA: TGTGCCAGCAAGGAGGCTGGGAACAATGAGCAGTTCTTC. Translation: CASKEAGNNEQFF.

In this sample, this clone turned up a few times. The V call is TRBV10-1, the J call TRBJ2-2; 14 nucleotides line up with TRBD2. Germline assignment: CDR1 WNHNN and CDR2 SYGVQD (reference sequence). V lost 5 bases and J lost 6; bases outside the gene matches: 2. This CDR3 is 15 amino acids long. CDR3 sequence reads: CASSPGLAGAGELFF. CDR3 sequence (DNA): TGCGCCAGCAGTCCGGGACTAGCGGGAGCCGGGGAGCTGTTTTTT.